The 10 T cell receptor beta chains below were found in one sample sequenced in a study of blood T cells in healthy people across ages. Through a sample-barcoded 5' primer and a J-beta primer mix, a second PCR was run for roughly 7 to 11 cycles. From the 5' RACE reads, TCRdb called clonotypes with MiXCR, one entry per CDR3 protein. This sample has 1.5 million to 2 million distinct CDR3 sequences, with around 35% found just once. Sequencing was carried out using blood. The receptors come from a woman under 40 in good health.

The chain combines TRBV28 with TRBJ2-6; tentatively, D is TRBD1 (5 bases). CDR1 and CDR2 from the germline V gene are MDHEN and SYDVKM. Trimming stripped 1 base from V and 0 bases from J, with 10 bases between. The CDR3 spans 17 residues. The CDR3 loop reads CASSLSLQVSGANVLTF. The CDR3 DNA reads TGTGCCAGCAGTTTATCTTTACAGGTCTCTGGGGCCAACGTCCTGACTTTC.

Comments on this clonotype: Sequence at one end of the junction differs from germline and may be a read error. The chain is built from TRBV4-1 and TRBJ2-7, with D possibly TRBD1 on 6 matching bases. CDR3 length: 15 amino acids. Looked up from germline, CDR1 is MGHRA and CDR2 is YSYEKL. CDR3 nucleotide sequence: TGCGCCGGCAGCCAAGACAGGTTCACCTCCTACGAGCAGTACTTC. The encoded protein is CAGSQDRFTSYEQYF.

A few counts support this clonotype. The chain has TRBV2 and TRBJ2-5, with D perhaps assigned TRBD1 or TRBD2 (5 bases each). This CDR3 contains 15 residues. V was shortened by 3 bases and J by 2 bases, with 13 bases between the two germline ends. Germline CDR1 is SNHLY and CDR2 is FYNNEI. The CDR3 here is CASSERGQTQETQYF. The CDR3 DNA reads as TGTGCCAGCAGTGAGAGGGGCCAGACTCAAGAGACCCAGTACTTC.

The chain joins TRBV6-5 to TRBJ2-7; D gene unclear. CDR3 length: 13 amino acids. Germline loops: CDR1 MNHEY, CDR2 SVGAGI. V was trimmed by 0 bases and J by 6 bases, leaving 9 bases between them. The CDR3 reads CASSYSERVEQYV. The CDR3 bases are TGTGCCAGCAGTTACTCAGAACGGGTCGAGCAGTACGTC.

This clonotype was picked up a small number of times. The chain carries TRBV7-9 and TRBJ1-1; no firm D call. The CDR3 contains 15 residues. Germline V CDR1 and CDR2: SEHNR, FQNEAQ (reference sequence). CDR3 nucleotide sequence: TGTGTGTGGGCGGACGAAGCGGTTGGGAACACTGAAGCTTTCTTT. It is translated as CVWADEAVGNTEAFF.

To note about this clonotype: A read error may be the cause here, since a much bigger clone is one base away. V and J are TRBV5-1 and TRBJ1-1, with TRBD1 as a possible D gene (5 bases). From germline, CDR1 is SGHRS and CDR2 YFSETQ. CDR3 length: 13 amino acids. V shed 3 bases and J shed 3 bases, with 9 bases lying between them. CDR3: CASSWVGDTEAFF. The CDR3 DNA reads TGCGCCAGCAGCTGGGTGGGGGACACTGAAGCTTTCTTT.

This clonotype was seen ten or more times. The rearrangement links TRBV11-2 to TRBJ2-2; 7 bases align to TRBD2. CDR1 and CDR2 from the germline V gene are SGHAT and FQNNGV. V was pared by 0 bases and J by 2 bases, with 3 bases of the junction left unmatched. This CDR3 is 16 amino acids long. The CDR3: CASSLDPAGNTGELFF. The CDR3 coding sequence is TGTGCCAGCAGCTTAGATCCAGCGGGAAACACCGGGGAGCTGTTTTTT.

The chain is built from TRBV7-2 and TRBJ1-1; the D is unclear. V lost 1 base, J lost 11 bases, and 17 bases lay in between. The CDR3 extends over 14 amino acids. Germline V gene sequence: CDR1 SGHTA, CDR2 FQGNSA. In DNA, the CDR3 is TGTGCCAGCAGCTTAGGGGTGGCCAGCTTGCGGGCTTTCTTT. Translating it yields CASSLGVASLRAFF.

As regards this clonotype: This could be a read error, since a much larger clone is one nucleotide away. The chain employs TRBV7-2 and TRBJ2-1; 7 bases agree with TRBD2. The V gene's germline CDR1 is SGHTA and CDR2 FQGNSA. CDR3 length: 15 residues. This chain's CDR3 is CAGSLAGTPYNEQFF. The CDR3 DNA sequence: TGTGCCGGCAGCTTAGCGGGCACCCCTTACAATGAGCAGTTCTTC. The full variable domain, its missing parts supplied by reference TRBV7-2 and TRBJ2-1, is GAGVSQSPSNKVTEKGKDVELRCDPISGHTALYWYRQSLGQGLEFLIYFQGNSAPDKSGLPSDRFSAERTGGSVSTLTIQRTQQEDSAVYLCAGSLAGTPYNEQFFGPGTRLTVL.

The CDR3 nucleotides are TGCGCCAGCAGCCAAGATTTTTGGGGGGCATCCGAGCAGTACTTC. Translated, it gives CASSQDFWGASEQYF. The chain is built from TRBV4-1 and TRBJ2-7; D may match TRBD1 or TRBD2 (6 bases each). The germline V and J ends were trimmed by 0 bases and 6 bases, with 15 bases remaining between them. CDR1 and CDR2 from the germline V gene are MGHRA and YSYEKL. The CDR3 runs 15 residues.